One sample yielded the 22 T cell receptor beta chains listed below, sequenced in a study of blood T cells in healthy people across ages. Primed by a sample-barcoded 5' primer and a J-beta primer mix, a second PCR proceeded for about 6 to 11 cycles. TCRdb re-analysed the 5' RACE reads in MiXCR, keeping a single row per CDR3 protein. The profile shows about 650,000 distinct CDR3 sequences, 32% of them singletons. The sample taken for sequencing was blood. The source of these receptors is an elderly woman in good health.

This clonotype was seen many times. V is TRBV6-2 or TRBV6-3 and J is TRBJ2-7, with D possibly TRBD1 on 6 matching bases. Germline assignment: CDR1 MNHEY and CDR2 SVGEGT. This CDR3 is 14 amino acids long. Trimming took 7 bases from V and 5 from J, leaving 18 bases between them. The CDR3 DNA sequence: TGTGCCAGCACCGGAGTACAGGGTTCCAACGAGCAGTACTTC. Protein product: CASTGVQGSNEQYF.

With respect to this clonotype: This likely comes from a read error, as the CDR3 has no conserved phenylalanine or tryptophan at its end. The chain recombines TRBV20-1 with TRBJ2-3; D is unresolved. CDR3 length: 12 amino acids. Per germline, CDR1 DFQATT and CDR2 SNEGSKA (reference sequence). The V gene lost 2 bases and the J gene lost 2 bases, with 5 bases spanning the gap. For the CDR3, the DNA is TGCAGTGCTAGACAGACCACAGATACGCAGTATTTG. Its protein product is CSARQTTDTQYL.

In the case of this clonotype: A read error is possible here, since a much larger clone lies one base away. The chain combines TRBV6-6 with TRBJ2-7, with 7 bases identical to TRBD2. Trimming removed 6 bases from V and 2 bases from J; junction bases left unmatched: 4. The CDR3 loop spans 13 amino acids. Germline CDR1 MNHNY, CDR2 SVGAGI (reference sequence). The CDR3 DNA sequence: TGTGCCAGCAGGTGGGGGGGGACCTACGAGCAGTACTTC. Translated: CASRWGGTYEQYF.

This clonotype was recorded at least ten times. The V call is TRBV6-1, the J call TRBJ2-7, with a tentative D call TRBD2 (5 bases). The V end was cut by 5 bases, the J end by 6 bases, with 20 bases between. This CDR3 has 15 residues. CDR1 is MNHNS, CDR2 SASEGT, per germline. The CDR3 is CASSPVGTASGEQYF. In nucleotides, the CDR3 is TGTGCCAGCAGTCCGGTGGGAACCGCCAGCGGCGAGCAGTACTTC.

The table lists this clonotype with a count of one. The CDR3 bases are TGTGCCAGCAGTTTATCGCAGGGGGGTCGGCCCCAGCATTTT. The encoded protein is CASSLSQGGRPQHF. The chain employs TRBV28 and TRBJ1-5; 7 nucleotides agree with TRBD1. J gave up 9 bases and V 1 base, and 6 bases lay outside the gene matches. The CDR3 consists of 14 residues. The germline CDR1 and CDR2 sequences are MDHEN and SYDVKM.

This clonotype was counted ten times or more. The chain is built from TRBV7-2 and TRBJ2-1, with TRBD1 matching over 8 bases. CDR1 SGHTA and CDR2 FQGNSA come from the germline V gene. V shed 4 bases and J 4 bases; nucleotides not matched to a gene: 6. CDR3 length: 15 amino acids. The CDR3 protein is CASSSGQVNYNEQFF. Written as DNA, the CDR3 is TGTGCCAGCAGCTCGGGACAGGTGAATTACAATGAGCAGTTCTTC. Filled out from reference TRBV7-2 and TRBJ2-1, the complete variable domain reads GAGVSQSPSNKVTEKGKDVELRCDPISGHTALYWYRQSLGQGLEFLIYFQGNSAPDKSGLPSDRFSAERTGGSVSTLTIQRTQQEDSAVYLCASSSGQVNYNEQFFGPGTRLTVL.

In the case of this clonotype: This sequence may be a read error, since a much larger clone differs from it by one base. The gene calls are TRBV6-5 and TRBJ2-2; D could derive from TRBD1 or TRBD2 (5 bases each). This CDR3 region has 16 residues. CDR1 is MNHEY and CDR2 is SVGAGI in the germline V gene. CDR3 sequence: CASSFSTGTNTGERFF. The CDR3 bases are TGTGCCAGCAGTTTTTCTACCGGGACCAACACCGGGGAGCGGTTTTTT.

Ten or more counts support this clonotype. The rearrangement joins TRBV12-3 or TRBV12-4 to TRBJ1-5; D gene uncertain. This CDR3 is 14 amino acids long. Trimming pared 3 bases from V and 2 bases from J, leaving 8 bases between. The CDR3 DNA reads TGTGCCAGCAGTTTTACAGTTGGCAATCAGCCCCAGCATTTT. Translating it yields CASSFTVGNQPQHF.

This clonotype was counted at least ten times. The chain couples TRBV20-1 to TRBJ1-5; D not certain. V shed 3 bases and J shed 0 bases, with 12 bases lying between them. The germline gives CDR1 DFQATT, CDR2 SNEGSKA (reference sequence). The CDR3 is 15 residues long. CDR3 coding DNA: TGCAGTGCTAGTATCCGGAGGAATAGCAATCAGCCCCAGCATTTT. As protein: CSASIRRNSNQPQHF.

This clonotype was counted many times. J is TRBJ2-1 and V is TRBV30; 9 bases fit TRBD1. The germline gives CDR1 GTSNPN, CDR2 SVGIG (reference sequence). V trimming: 0 bases; J trimming: 2 bases; junction bases outside the gene matches: 2. This CDR3 has 15 amino acids. The CDR3 loop is CAWSVGTGPYNEQFF. DNA for the CDR3: TGTGCCTGGAGTGTTGGGACAGGGCCCTACAATGAGCAGTTCTTC.

This clonotype turned up a few times. This chain links TRBV6-5 with TRBJ1-1; D gene ambiguous. Germline CDR1 and CDR2: MNHEY and SVGAGI. Trimming left V 0 bases short and J 4 bases short, with 9 bases between. The CDR3 has 14 amino acids. The CDR3 loop reads CASSYSRVSTEAFF. The CDR3 region has the DNA TGTGCCAGCAGTTACTCGAGGGTCAGCACTGAAGCTTTCTTT.

To note about this clonotype: This may stem from a read error, because a much larger clone lies one nucleotide away. V is TRBV18 and J is TRBJ2-5; D is unclear. The length of the CDR3 is 12 residues. Trimming shortened V by 0 bases and J by 11 bases, and 10 bases separated the two germline ends. The V gene's germline CDR1 is KGHSH and CDR2 LQKENI. The CDR3 DNA follows: TGTGCCAGCTCACCACCGCTCAATGAGCAGTACTTC. Translated, it gives CASSPPLNEQYF. The whole variable domain, remainder taken from reference TRBV18 and TRBJ2-5, is NAGVMQNPRHLVRRRGQEARLRCSPMKGHSHVYWYRQLPEEGLKFMVYLQKENIIDESGMPKERFSAEFPKEGPSILRIQQVVRGDSAAYFCASSPPLNEQYFGPGTRLLVL.

The rearrangement uses TRBV7-3 and TRBJ2-5, with TRBD1 identical over 8 bases. The CDR3 runs 16 residues. CDR1 and CDR2 (germline): SGHTA, FQGTGA. J was trimmed by 1 base and V by 7 bases; bases with no gene match: 11. CDR3 in amino acids: CASTLRQGATQETQYF. DNA of the CDR3: TGTGCCAGCACCCTGAGGCAGGGGGCGACCCAAGAGACCCAGTACTTC.

Concerning this clonotype: A much larger clone lies one base from this, so it may be a read error. V usage is TRBV9 and J usage is TRBJ2-3, with a tentative D call TRBD2 (6 bases). Germline V gives CDR1 SGDLS, CDR2 YYNGEE. This CDR3 has 15 residues. Deletions cut 3 bases from V and 0 bases from J, with 11 bases between. The CDR3 DNA is TGTGCCAGCAGCGCGGGACTGCCTAGCACAGATACGCAGTATTTT. It encodes CASSAGLPSTDTQYF.

This clonotype was counted many times. The chain links TRBV5-1 to TRBJ2-1; 12 bases match TRBD2. Germline V CDR1 and CDR2: SGHRS, YFSETQ. There are 18 residues in the CDR3. V was clipped by 2 bases and J by 0 bases; unmatched bases: 6. The CDR3 spells CASSLGLAGRSSYNEQFF. The CDR3 coding sequence is TGCGCCAGCAGCTTAGGACTAGCGGGGAGGAGCTCCTACAATGAGCAGTTCTTC.

This clonotype was found many times. This rearrangement joins TRBV7-2 to TRBJ1-2, with D perhaps TRBD1 (6 bases). CDR1 and CDR2 (germline): SGHTA, FQGNSA. Deletions cut 1 base from V and 2 bases from J, with 14 bases between. The CDR3 runs to 16 residues. CDR3: CASSLDGGGVNYGYTF. In DNA form, the CDR3 reads TGTGCCAGCAGCTTAGATGGAGGGGGGGTGAACTATGGCTACACCTTC.

The chain employs TRBV7-9 and TRBJ2-1, with a possible D match to TRBD1 (5 bases). The CDR3 length is 15 residues. Germline V gene data show CDR1 as SEHNR and CDR2 as FQNEAQ (reference sequence). Trimming stripped 3 bases from V and 7 bases from J, with 16 bases between. CDR3 DNA: TGTGCCAGCAGCTTCGCGGAATTGCCAGGGAATGAGCAGTTCTTC. It translates to CASSFAELPGNEQFF.

The CDR3, as DNA: TGCAGTGCTAGCCTCCTTCAAGATGGCTACACCTTC. Residues: CSASLLQDGYTF. The rearrangement joins TRBV20-1 to TRBJ1-2; D is uncertain. Germline V gene sequence: CDR1 DFQATT, CDR2 SNEGSKA (reference sequence). The CDR3 loop spans 12 amino acids. Trimming removed 3 bases at V and 6 bases at J, with 11 bases between.

This clonotype came up many times. The chain recombines TRBV7-9 with TRBJ2-7; D remains unclear. The CDR3 sequence is 13 residues long. Trimming removed 2 bases from V and 6 bases from J, with 11 bases in between. In germline, CDR1 is SEHNR, CDR2 FQNEAQ (reference sequence). Written as DNA, the CDR3 is TGTGCCAGCAGCTTACCCCAGATCCGCGAGCAGTACTTC. Its protein product is CASSLPQIREQYF.

The table lists this clonotype with a few counts. A single base separates this from a much larger clone, so it may be a read error. V is TRBV7-3 and J is TRBJ2-3; D unresolved. The germline V gene encodes CDR1 SGHTA and CDR2 FQGTGA. This CDR3 comprises 13 residues. The CDR3 nucleotides read TGTGCCGGCAGCTTAACTCTCGGAGATACGCAGTATTTT. Translating it yields CAGSLTLGDTQYF.

This clonotype was counted many times. The chain couples TRBV12-3 or TRBV12-4 to TRBJ2-1; TRBD2 matches at 11 bases. V trimming: 6 bases; J trimming: 9 bases; junction bases outside the gene matches: 10. The CDR3 consists of 15 residues. CDR3 sequence (DNA): TGTGCCAGCAGGTCATATAGCGGGGGGGCTGGTGAGCAGTTCTTC. It yields the protein CASRSYSGGAGEQFF.

This clonotype appeared many times. The chain recombines TRBV27 with TRBJ2-7; no reliable D call. The CDR3 sequence is 15 residues long. The V end was cut by 5 bases, the J end by 0 bases, with 14 bases between. Germline CDR1 and CDR2: MNHEY and SMNVEV (reference sequence). CDR3: CASSRSGVGSYEQYF. In nucleotides, the CDR3 is TGTGCCAGCAGTCGTTCAGGAGTCGGCTCCTACGAGCAGTACTTC.